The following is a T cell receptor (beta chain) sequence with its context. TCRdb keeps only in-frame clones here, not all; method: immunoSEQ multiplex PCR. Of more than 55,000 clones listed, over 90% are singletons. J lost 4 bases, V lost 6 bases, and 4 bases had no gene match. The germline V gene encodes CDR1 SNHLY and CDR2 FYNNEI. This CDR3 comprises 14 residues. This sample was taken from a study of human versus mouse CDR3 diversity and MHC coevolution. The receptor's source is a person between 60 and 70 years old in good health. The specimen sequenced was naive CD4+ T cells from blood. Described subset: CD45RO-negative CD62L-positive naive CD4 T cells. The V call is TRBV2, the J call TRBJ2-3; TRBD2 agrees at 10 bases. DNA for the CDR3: TGTGCCAGCAGCCTAGCGGGAGTTGCAGATACGCAGTATTTT. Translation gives CASSLAGVADTQYF.